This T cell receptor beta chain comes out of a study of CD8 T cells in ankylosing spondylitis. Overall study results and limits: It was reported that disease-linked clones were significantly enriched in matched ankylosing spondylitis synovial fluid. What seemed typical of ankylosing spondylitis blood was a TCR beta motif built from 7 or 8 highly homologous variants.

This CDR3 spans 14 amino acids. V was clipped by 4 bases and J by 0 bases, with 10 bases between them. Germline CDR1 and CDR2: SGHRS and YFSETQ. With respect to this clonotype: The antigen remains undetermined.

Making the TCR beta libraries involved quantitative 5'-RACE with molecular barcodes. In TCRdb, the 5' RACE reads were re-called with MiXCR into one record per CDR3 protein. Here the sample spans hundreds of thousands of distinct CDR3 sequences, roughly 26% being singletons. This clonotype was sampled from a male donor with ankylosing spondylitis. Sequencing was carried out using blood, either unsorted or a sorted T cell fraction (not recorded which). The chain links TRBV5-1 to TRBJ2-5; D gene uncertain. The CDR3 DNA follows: TGCGCCAGCAGCCAAGACCCAAACCAAGAGACCCAGTACTTC. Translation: CASSQDPNQETQYF. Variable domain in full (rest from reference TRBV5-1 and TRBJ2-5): KAGVTQTPRYLIKTRGQQVTLSCSPISGHRSVSWYQQTPGQGLQFLFEYFSETQRNKGNFPGRFSGRQFSNSRSEMNVSTLELGDSALYLCASSQDPNQETQYFGPGTRLLVL.